This is a list of T cell receptor beta chains from one sample in a study of CD8+CD57+ T cells in acquired aplastic anemia. From the reads, TCRdb called clonotypes with MiXCR, one entry per CDR3 protein. Seen here are around 170,000 distinct CDR3 sequences, approximately 46% observed once, and the top ten hold approximately 2.9%. Sequencing was done on a sample of sorted CD4+, CD8+, or CD8+CD57+ T cells (not recorded which) from PBMCs. The source is a human donor in good health. CDR3s include the opening cysteine and the closing phenylalanine or tryptophan. D genes are given only for firm matches. Some rows have no size entry. The others give once, few or many, or a class for an expanded clone.

cdr3_length: 13
clone_size: once
v_call: TRBV9
j_call: TRBJ1-1
d_call: -
cdr3_aa: CASSVDEGTEAFF
cdr3_nt: TGCGCCAGCAGCGTAGATGAGGGAACCGAAGCTTTCTTT

cdr3_length: 15
clone_size: few
v_call: TRBV11-2
j_call: TRBJ1-2
d_call: -
cdr3_aa: CASSSHQIANYGYTF
cdr3_nt: TGTGCCAGCAGCTCCCACCAGATAGCTAACTATGGCTACACCTTC

cdr3_length: 14
clone_size: -
v_call: TRBV29-1
j_call: TRBJ2-1
d_call: -
cdr3_aa: CSVEIGDSSNEQFF
cdr3_nt: TGCAGCGTTGAAATAGGAGACAGCTCCAATGAGCAGTTCTTC

cdr3_length: 16
clone_size: -
v_call: TRBV4-2
j_call: TRBJ2-1
d_call: TRBD2
cdr3_aa: CASSPGTSGRVNEQFF
cdr3_nt: TGTGCCAGCAGCCCCGGGACTAGCGGGAGGGTCAATGAGCAGTTCTTC

cdr3_length: 14
clone_size: -
v_call: TRBV24-1
j_call: TRBJ2-7
d_call: -
cdr3_aa: CATSDTKKPGRRFF
cdr3_nt: TGTGCCACCAGTGATACAAAAAAACCGGGACGGAGGTTCTTC

cdr3_length: 14
clone_size: -
v_call: TRBV19
j_call: TRBJ2-1
d_call: -
cdr3_aa: CASTASRSYNEQFF
cdr3_nt: TGTGCCAGTACCGCAAGCCGCTCCTACAATGAGCAGTTCTTC

cdr3_length: 14
clone_size: -
v_call: TRBV29-1
j_call: TRBJ2-3
d_call: TRBD2
cdr3_aa: CSVEGGTGPYTQYF
cdr3_nt: TGCAGCGTTGAGGGGGGGACCGGACCCTATACGCAGTATTTT

cdr3_length: 15
clone_size: -
v_call: TRBV19
j_call: TRBJ1-1
d_call: -
cdr3_aa: CANSIAVPEPGKAFF
cdr3_nt: TGTGCCAATAGTATTGCTGTTCCGGAACCGGGGAAGGCTTTCTTT

cdr3_length: 16
clone_size: -
v_call: TRBV20-1
j_call: TRBJ1-5
d_call: TRBD1
cdr3_aa: CSARTPIGTGRQPQHF
cdr3_nt: TGCAGTGCTAGGACTCCTATAGGGACAGGGCGTCAGCCCCAGCATTTT

cdr3_length: 15
clone_size: -
v_call: TRBV10-1
j_call: TRBJ2-7
d_call: TRBD2
cdr3_aa: CASSETSGSSYEQYF
cdr3_nt: TGCGCCAGCAGTGAGACTAGCGGAAGCTCCTACGAGCAGTACTTC